This TCR beta chain was sequenced in a study of blood T cell repertoires in COVID-19. As originally analysed: Estimated nucleated cell counts came from reference gene primer amplification. Some clones are missing from TCRdb's copy, which holds only in-frame ones; the method was immunoSEQ multiplex PCR. The D gene and trimming were derived from the DNA, and the V and J assignments and clone size from that table. This sample has approximately 170,000 clones, with 70% to 85% found just once. The CDR3 has 14 residues. With V trimmed by 6 bases and J by 3 bases, 7 bases remained unmatched. Germline CDR1 is MNHEY and CDR2 is SVGAGI.

This receptor was taken from a woman younger than 45 who had recovered from COVID-19. The chain recombines TRBV6-5 with TRBJ2-7; 8 bases agree with TRBD1. Sequences were obtained from PBMCs or T cells enriched from blood (not recorded which). Here the CDR3 reads CASSTPGQVYEQYF. The CDR3 DNA follows: TGTGCCAGCAGCACCCCGGGACAGGTCTACGAGCAGTACTTC.